Listed below are T cell receptor beta chains from one sample, sequenced in a study of blood T cell repertoires in COVID-19. TCRdb keeps only in-frame clones here, not all; method: immunoSEQ multiplex PCR. The repertoire holds roughly 200,000 clones, 90% to 95% seen once, with 0.6% to 0.8% in the top ten. Sequenced: peripheral blood. These receptors came from a man aged 30 to 39 with COVID-19, enrolled during active disease. Both conserved end residues are part of each CDR3. The D gene is left open where the match is weak. Size values are once, few and many counts, or a class for expanded clones, and some rows have none.

clone_size j_call v_call d_call cdr3_nt cdr3_aa
- TRBJ1-1 TRBV6-5 - TGTGCCAGCAGTCCCGGGAACACTGAAGCTTTCTTT CASSPGNTEAFF
- TRBJ1-1 TRBV7-3 - TGTGCCAGTAGGAAGGGGCGGCTGGGCACTGAAGCTTTCTTT CASRKGRLGTEAFF
- TRBJ2-5 TRBV5-1 - TGCGCCAGCAGCTTGGCCCCGGGGGACCCGGGACAGTACTTC CASSLAPGDPGQYF
- TRBJ2-7 TRBV18 TRBD1 TGTGCCAGCTCGGAGACAGGGGGCGCGGACGAGCAGTACTTC CASSETGGADEQYF
- TRBJ2-1 TRBV25-1 TRBD2 TGTGCCAGCAGTGAAGCGGGGGGGCCCCACAATGAGCAGTTCTTC CASSEAGGPHNEQFF
- TRBJ1-2 TRBV4-1 TRBD1 TGCGCCAGCAGCCAAACCGGGACAGGGGACTATGGCTACACCTTC CASSQTGTGDYGYTF
- TRBJ1-3 TRBV5-1 - TGCGCCAGCACGTCAGCGGGAGCTAGTGGAAACACCATATATTTT CASTSAGASGNTIYF
once TRBJ2-7 TRBV13 - TGTGCCAGCAGCTTAGGCCCTACAGGGTTGCAGCAGTACTTC CASSLGPTGLQQYF
- TRBJ2-5 TRBV10-2 - TGCGCCAGCAGCTCAAATGGGGGGAAGACCCAGTACTTC CASSSNGGKTQYF
- TRBJ2-7 TRBV9 TRBD1 TGTGCCAGCAGCGTAGAGGCAGGGGGTTCCTACGAGCAGTACTTC CASSVEAGGSYEQYF
- TRBJ2-5 TRBV28 - TGTGCCAGCAGTTTCGAGGGGGGGCGGGAGACCCAGTACTTC CASSFEGGRETQYF
- TRBJ1-3 TRBV2 - TGTGCCAGCAGTGATGAGGCCACCCATGGAAACACCATATATTTT CASSDEATHGNTIYF
- TRBJ1-2 TRBV6-4 TRBD1 TGTGCCAGCAGTCCGGGACAGGGAAACTATGGCTACACCTTC CASSPGQGNYGYTF
- TRBJ2-2 TRBV9 TRBD2 TGTGCCAGCAGCGACCCCGGGGGGGCATCTATGGGCGGGGAGCTGTTTTTT CASSDPGGASMGGELFF
- TRBJ2-7 TRBV11-3 - TGTGCCAGCAGCTTAGGCGCGGAATCCTACGAGCAGTACTTC CASSLGAESYEQYF
- TRBJ1-1 TRBV28 - TGTGCCAGTCGAAGTTCGGGGGACACTGAAGCTTTCTTT CASRSSGDTEAFF
- TRBJ2-1 TRBV15 TRBD1 TGTGCCACCAGCAGAGTTGGACAGGGGGCCTACAATGAGCAGTTCTTC CATSRVGQGAYNEQFF
- TRBJ1-2 TRBV6-5 - TGTGCCAGCAGTTACTCTTTCGGGGGCTATGGCTACACCTTC CASSYSFGGYGYTF
- TRBJ1-1 TRBV21-1 - TGTGCCAGCAGCAAATTCCAGGACAGGGGTAAAACTGAAGCTTTCTTT CASSKFQDRGKTEAFF
- TRBJ2-1 TRBV7-2 - TGTGCCAGCAGCCCAGATCGTATAGCGCAGTTCTTC CASSPDRIAQFF
- TRBJ2-1 TRBV24-1 TRBD1 TGTGCCACCAGTGATGGACAGGGATACAATGAGCAGTTCTTC CATSDGQGYNEQFF
- TRBJ2-5 TRBV27 TRBD1 TGTGCCAGCAGTCCTCGACAGGGTATAGAGACCCAGTACTTC CASSPRQGIETQYF
- TRBJ1-6 TRBV2 - TGTGCCAGCAGCCCACCGAGGAGGGACCAGAATTCACCCCTCCACTTT CASSPPRRDQNSPLHF
few TRBJ2-7 TRBV9 TRBD1 TGTGCCAGCAGCAGGATGGGACAGGGTACGCTAGAGCAGTACTTC CASSRMGQGTLEQYF
- TRBJ2-7 TRBV5-4 TRBD1 TGTGCCAGCAGCAAAAACAACAGGGGACAGCTCTACGAGCAGTACTTC CASSKNNRGQLYEQYF
- TRBJ2-5 TRBV2 - TGTGCCAGCAGTGAAGAGTGGGCGGGGAGGCAAGAGACCCAGTACTTC CASSEEWAGRQETQYF
- TRBJ2-7 TRBV5-4 - TGTGCCAGCAGCTTGGATATAGGGAGCTCCTACGAGCAGTACTTC CASSLDIGSSYEQYF